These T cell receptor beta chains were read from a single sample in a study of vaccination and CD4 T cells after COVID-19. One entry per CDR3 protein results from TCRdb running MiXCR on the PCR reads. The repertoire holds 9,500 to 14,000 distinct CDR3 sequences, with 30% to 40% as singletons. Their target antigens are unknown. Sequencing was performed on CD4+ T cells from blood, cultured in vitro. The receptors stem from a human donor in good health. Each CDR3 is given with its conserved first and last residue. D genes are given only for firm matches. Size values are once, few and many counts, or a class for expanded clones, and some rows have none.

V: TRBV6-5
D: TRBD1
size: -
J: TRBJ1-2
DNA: TGTGCCAGCAGTTACGGACAGGGGGCATATGGCTACACCTTC
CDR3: CASSYGQGAYGYTF

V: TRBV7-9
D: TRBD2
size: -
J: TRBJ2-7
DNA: TGTGCCAGCAGCTTAGGGATAGCGGGAATCGACGAGCAGTACTTC
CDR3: CASSLGIAGIDEQYF

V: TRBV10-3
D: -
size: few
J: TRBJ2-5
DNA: TGTGCCATCAGTGAGTCTAGAGAGACCCAGTACTTC
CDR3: CAISESRETQYF

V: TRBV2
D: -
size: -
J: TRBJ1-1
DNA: TGTGCCACCCGAACCACCGGGATCACTGAAGCTTTCTTT
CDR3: CATRTTGITEAFF

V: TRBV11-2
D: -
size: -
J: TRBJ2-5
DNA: TGTGCCAGCAGGTTCGAAGAGGCCGTTCGGGAGACCCAGTACTTC
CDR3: CASRFEEAVRETQYF

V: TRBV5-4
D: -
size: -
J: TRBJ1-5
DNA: TGTGCCAGCAGCTTGAAAGGGGATAGCAATCAGCCCCAGCATTTT
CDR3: CASSLKGDSNQPQHF

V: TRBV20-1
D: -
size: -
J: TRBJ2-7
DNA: TGCAGTGCTAGCCAAGTCACCTACGAGCAGTACTTC
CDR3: CSASQVTYEQYF

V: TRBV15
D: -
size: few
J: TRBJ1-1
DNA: TGTGCCACCAGCAAGGAATGGGGGGTGACTGAAGCTTTCTTT
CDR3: CATSKEWGVTEAFF

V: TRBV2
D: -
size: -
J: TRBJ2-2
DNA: TGTGCCAGCAGTGTGAGCGGGGAGCTGTTTTTT
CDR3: CASSVSGELFF

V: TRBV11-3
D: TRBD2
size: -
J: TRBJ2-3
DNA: TGTGCCAGCAGCCTCTATAGCGGGAGGCGCGATACGCAGTATTTT
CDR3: CASSLYSGRRDTQYF

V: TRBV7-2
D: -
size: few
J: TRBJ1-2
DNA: TGTGCCAGCAGCCCCGCCCCGGTTGGCTACACCTTC
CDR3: CASSPAPVGYTF

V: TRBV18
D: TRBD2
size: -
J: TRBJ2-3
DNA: TGTGCCAGCTCACCCTTAGCAGGGACTAGCGGAAGGAGCACAGATACGCAGTATTTT
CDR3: CASSPLAGTSGRSTDTQYF

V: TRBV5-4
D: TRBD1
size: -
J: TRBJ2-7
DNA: TGTGCCAGCACCGACAGGGGCCGGGGCCCCTACGAGCAGTACTTC
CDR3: CASTDRGRGPYEQYF

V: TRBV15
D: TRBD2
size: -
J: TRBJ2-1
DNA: TGTGCCACCAGCAGAGGCTTAGCGGGAAGCTCCTACAATGAGCAGTTCTTC
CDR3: CATSRGLAGSSYNEQFF

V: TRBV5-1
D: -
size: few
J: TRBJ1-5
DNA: TGCGCCAGCAGCCAGGGCCTGGGGGCTAGTCAGCCCCAGCATTTT
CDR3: CASSQGLGASQPQHF

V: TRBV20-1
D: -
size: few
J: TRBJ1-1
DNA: TGCAGTGCTAGAGGTATGGCCAGGGAAAACACTGAAGCTTTCTTT
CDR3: CSARGMARENTEAFF

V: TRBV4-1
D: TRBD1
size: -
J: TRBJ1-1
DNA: TGCGCCAGCAGCCAACTTACAGGGGGTAGCTCTGAAGCTTTCTTT
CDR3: CASSQLTGGSSEAFF

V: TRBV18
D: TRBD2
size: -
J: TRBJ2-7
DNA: TGTGCCAGCTCACCATCACTAGCGGGAGTTGGTTACGAGCAGTACTTC
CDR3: CASSPSLAGVGYEQYF

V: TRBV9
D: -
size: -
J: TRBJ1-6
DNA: TGTGCCAGCAGCGTAGGGGGGGAGAATTCACCCCTCCACTTT
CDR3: CASSVGGENSPLHF

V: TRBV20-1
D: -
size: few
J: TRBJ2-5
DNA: TGCAGTGCTAGAGGCCGCGGACTTGTCCAAGAGACCCAGTACTTC
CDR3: CSARGRGLVQETQYF

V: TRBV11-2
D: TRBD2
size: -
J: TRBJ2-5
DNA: TGTGCCAGCAGCCGTGGGAGCGCGGGAGGAGAGACCCAGTACTTC
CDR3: CASSRGSAGGETQYF

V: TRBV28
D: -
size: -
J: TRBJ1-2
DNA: TGTGCCAGCATCTCAGGCAACTTCTATGGCTACACCTTC
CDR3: CASISGNFYGYTF

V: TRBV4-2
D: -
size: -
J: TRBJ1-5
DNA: TGTGCCAGCAGCCAAGGGTCCACAGGTCAGCCCCAGCATTTT
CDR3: CASSQGSTGQPQHF

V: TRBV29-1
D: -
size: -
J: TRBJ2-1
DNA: TGCAGCGTTGAAAAGACTAGAGGCAATGAGCAGTTCTTC
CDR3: CSVEKTRGNEQFF

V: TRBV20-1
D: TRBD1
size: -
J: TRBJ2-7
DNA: TGCAGTGCTAGCAGGGGGCTTTCCTACGAGCAGTACTTC
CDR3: CSASRGLSYEQYF

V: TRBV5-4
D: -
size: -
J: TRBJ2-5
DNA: TGTGCCAGCAGCTTGACTAGCTTGAGGTCACCAGAGACCCAGTACTTC
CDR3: CASSLTSLRSPETQYF

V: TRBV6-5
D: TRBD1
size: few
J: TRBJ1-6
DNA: TGTGCCAGCAGTTACTCGTTTAGGGACAGGGTATATTCACCCCTCCACTTT
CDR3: CASSYSFRDRVYSPLHF

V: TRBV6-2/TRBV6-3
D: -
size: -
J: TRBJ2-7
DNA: TGTGCCAGCAGTCTGACTCGATCCTACGAGCAGTACTTC
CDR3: CASSLTRSYEQYF

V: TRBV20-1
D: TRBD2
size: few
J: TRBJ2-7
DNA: TGCAGTGCTAAAAGGACCGGGACTAGCCCATACGAGCAGTACTTC
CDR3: CSAKRTGTSPYEQYF